This TCR beta chain was observed in a study of glioma-infiltrating T cells after dendritic cell vaccination. Background on the study: Patients received three intradermal dendritic cell vaccine injections at biweekly intervals. The study's findings and limits: Higher TCR clonality did not directly relate to longer survival.

J was trimmed by 4 bases and V by 4 bases; bases with no gene match: 12. CDR1 LNHDA and CDR2 SQIVND come from the germline V gene (reference sequence). The length of the CDR3 is 17 residues. Clones were read by immunoSEQ multiplex PCR, and TCRdb kept only the in-frame ones, dropping some. The repertoire consists of 75,000 to 100,000 clones, with about 79% occurring once and the leading ten covering about 6.5%. This clone was counted only a few times. The antigen remains unidentified. This receptor was taken from a human donor with glioblastoma. The chain carries TRBV19 and TRBJ2-1, with TRBD2 identical over 8 bases. The source material was blood, sampled before dendritic cell vaccination. For the CDR3, the DNA is TGTGCCAGTAGTACCCGGATCGCGGGGGGACGTTACAATGAGCAGTTCTTC. It is translated as CASSTRIAGGRYNEQFF.